This T cell receptor (beta chain) was captured by sequencing in a study of Tregs in tolerant kidney transplant recipients. Overall study: Mixed chimerism was transient after nonmyeloablative marrow transplants from related graft donors.

Using immunoSEQ multiplex PCR, the repertoire was profiled, and TCRdb retains in-frame clones only, with some absent. Counted here are about 83,000 clones, nearly 98% occurring once; the ten biggest clones make up approximately 0.56%. Details on this clone: The antigen is undetermined.

CD4+CD25+CD127- Tregs, CD4+CD25- non-Tregs, CD4 and CD8 cells were sorted. Study-wide findings and caveats: Tregs expanded with activated donor B cells seemed most donor-specific. Findings come from small patient numbers and require larger validation.

CDR1 is SGHAT, CDR2 FQNNGV, per germline. J lost 1 base, V lost 3 bases, and 2 bases had no gene match. The CDR3 is 15 residues long. V gene TRBV11-2 combines with J gene TRBJ2-3; 9 nucleotides line up with TRBD1. The TCR originated in a human donor who received a combined kidney and bone marrow transplant. The material sequenced was CD4+ T cells from blood, taken before the transplant. This CDR3 is CASSLDRGGTDTQYF. The CDR3, as DNA: TGTGCCAGCAGCTTGGACAGGGGAGGCACAGATACGCAGTATTTT.